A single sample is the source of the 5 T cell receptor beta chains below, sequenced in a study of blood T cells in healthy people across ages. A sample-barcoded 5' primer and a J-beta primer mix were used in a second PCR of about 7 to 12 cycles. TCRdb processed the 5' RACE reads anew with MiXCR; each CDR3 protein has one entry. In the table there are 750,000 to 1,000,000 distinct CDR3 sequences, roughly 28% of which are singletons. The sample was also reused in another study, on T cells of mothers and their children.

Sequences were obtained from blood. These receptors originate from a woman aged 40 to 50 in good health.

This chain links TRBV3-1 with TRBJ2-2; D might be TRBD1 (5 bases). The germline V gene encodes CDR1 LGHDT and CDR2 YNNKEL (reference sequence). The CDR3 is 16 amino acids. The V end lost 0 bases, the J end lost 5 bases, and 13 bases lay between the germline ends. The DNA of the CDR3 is TGTGCCAGCAGCCAAGACGGGCAGGGCATTACCGGGGAGCTGTTTTTT. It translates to CASSQDGQGITGELFF.

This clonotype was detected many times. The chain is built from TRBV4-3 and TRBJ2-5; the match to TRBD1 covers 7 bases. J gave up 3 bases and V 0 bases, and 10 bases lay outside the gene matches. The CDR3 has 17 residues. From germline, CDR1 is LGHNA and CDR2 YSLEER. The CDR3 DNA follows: TGCGCCAGCAGCCAAGATCGGGCCACGACAGGGAAAGAGACCCAGTACTTC. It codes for CASSQDRATTGKETQYF.

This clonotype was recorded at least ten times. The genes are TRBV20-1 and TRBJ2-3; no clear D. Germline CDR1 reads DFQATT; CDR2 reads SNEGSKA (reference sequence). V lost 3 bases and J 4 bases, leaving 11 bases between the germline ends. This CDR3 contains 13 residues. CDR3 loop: CSARQVRADTQYF. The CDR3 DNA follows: TGCAGTGCTAGGCAAGTCCGGGCAGATACGCAGTATTTT.

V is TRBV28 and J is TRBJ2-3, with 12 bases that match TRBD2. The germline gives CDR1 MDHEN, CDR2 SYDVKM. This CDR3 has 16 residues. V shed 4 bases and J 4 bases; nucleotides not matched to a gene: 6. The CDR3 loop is CASSSLAGGQADTQYF. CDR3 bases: TGTGCCAGCAGTTCCCTAGCGGGGGGGCAAGCAGATACGCAGTATTTT.

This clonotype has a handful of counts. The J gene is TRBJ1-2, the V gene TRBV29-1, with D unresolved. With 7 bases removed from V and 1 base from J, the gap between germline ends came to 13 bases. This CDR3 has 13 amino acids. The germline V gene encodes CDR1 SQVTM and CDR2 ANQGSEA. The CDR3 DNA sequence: TGCAGCGCTAACAGTGGACTTAACTATGGCTACACCTTC. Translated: CSANSGLNYGYTF.